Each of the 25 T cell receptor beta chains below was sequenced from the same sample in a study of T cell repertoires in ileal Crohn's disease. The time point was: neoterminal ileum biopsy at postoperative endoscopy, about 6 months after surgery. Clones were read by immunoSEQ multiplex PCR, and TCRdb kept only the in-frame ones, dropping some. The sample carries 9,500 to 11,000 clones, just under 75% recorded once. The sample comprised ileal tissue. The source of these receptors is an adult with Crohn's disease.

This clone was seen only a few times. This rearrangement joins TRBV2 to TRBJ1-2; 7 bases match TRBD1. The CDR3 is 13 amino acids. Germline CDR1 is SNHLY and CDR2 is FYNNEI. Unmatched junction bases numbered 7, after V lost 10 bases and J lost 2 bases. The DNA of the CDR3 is TGTGCCACCGGGACAGCACAAAACTATGGCTACACCTTC. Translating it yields CATGTAQNYGYTF. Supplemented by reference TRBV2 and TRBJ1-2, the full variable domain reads EPEVTQTPSHQVTQMGQEVILRCVPISNHLYFYWYRQILGQKVEFLVSFYNNEISEKSEIFDDQFSVERPDGSNFTLKIRSTKLEDSAMYFCATGTAQNYGYTFGSGTRLTVV.

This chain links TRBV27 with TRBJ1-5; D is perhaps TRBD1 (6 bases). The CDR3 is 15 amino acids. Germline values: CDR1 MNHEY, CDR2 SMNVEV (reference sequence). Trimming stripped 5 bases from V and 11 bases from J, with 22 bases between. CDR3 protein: CASSPLKGGVISQHF. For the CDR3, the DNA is TGTGCCAGCAGTCCCCTTAAGGGGGGGGTCATATCCCAGCATTTT.

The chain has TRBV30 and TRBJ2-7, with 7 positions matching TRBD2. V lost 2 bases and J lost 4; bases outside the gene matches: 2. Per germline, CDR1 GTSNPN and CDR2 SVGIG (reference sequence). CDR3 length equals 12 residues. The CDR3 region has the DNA TGTGCCTGGAGTCTCGGGAGGTACGAGCAGTACTTC. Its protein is CAWSLGRYEQYF.

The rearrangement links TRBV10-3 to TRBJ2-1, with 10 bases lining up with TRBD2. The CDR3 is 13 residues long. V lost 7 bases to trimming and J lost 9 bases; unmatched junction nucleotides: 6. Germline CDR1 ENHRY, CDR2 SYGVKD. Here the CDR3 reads CAITPSGSSEQFF. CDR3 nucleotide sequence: TGTGCCATCACCCCTAGCGGGAGTAGTGAGCAGTTCTTC.

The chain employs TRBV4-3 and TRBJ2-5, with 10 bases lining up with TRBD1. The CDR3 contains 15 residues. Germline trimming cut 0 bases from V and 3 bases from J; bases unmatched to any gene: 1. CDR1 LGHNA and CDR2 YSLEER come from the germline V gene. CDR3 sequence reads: CASSQEGQGEETQYF. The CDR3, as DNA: TGCGCCAGCAGCCAAGAAGGACAGGGGGAAGAGACCCAGTACTTC.

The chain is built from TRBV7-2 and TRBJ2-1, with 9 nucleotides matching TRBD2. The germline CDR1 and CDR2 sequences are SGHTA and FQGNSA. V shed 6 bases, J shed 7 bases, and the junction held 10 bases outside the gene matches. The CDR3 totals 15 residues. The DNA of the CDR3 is TGTGCCAGCAGTCCATCGGCGGGAGGGTATAATGAGCAGTTCTTC. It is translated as CASSPSAGGYNEQFF. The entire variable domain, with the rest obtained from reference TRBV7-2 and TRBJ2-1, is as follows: GAGVSQSPSNKVTEKGKDVELRCDPISGHTALYWYRQSLGQGLEFLIYFQGNSAPDKSGLPSDRFSAERTGGSVSTLTIQRTQQEDSAVYLCASSPSAGGYNEQFFGPGTRLTVL.

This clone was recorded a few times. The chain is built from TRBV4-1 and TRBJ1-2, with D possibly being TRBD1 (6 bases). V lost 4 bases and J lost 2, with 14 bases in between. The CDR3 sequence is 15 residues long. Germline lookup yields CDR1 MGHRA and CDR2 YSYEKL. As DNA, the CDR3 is TGCGCCAGCAGCCCCTCCGGGACACAGAACTATGGCTACACCTTC. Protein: CASSPSGTQNYGYTF.

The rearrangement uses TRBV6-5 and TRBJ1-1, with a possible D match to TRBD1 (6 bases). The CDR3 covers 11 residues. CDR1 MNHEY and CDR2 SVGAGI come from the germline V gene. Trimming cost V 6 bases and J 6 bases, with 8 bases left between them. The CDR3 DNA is TGTGCCAGCAGACAGGGCCCTGAAGCTTTCTTT. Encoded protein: CASRQGPEAFF.

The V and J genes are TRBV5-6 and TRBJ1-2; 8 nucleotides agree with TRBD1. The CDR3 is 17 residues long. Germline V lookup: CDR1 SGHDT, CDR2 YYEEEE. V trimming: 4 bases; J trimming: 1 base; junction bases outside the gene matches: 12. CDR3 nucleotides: TGTGCCAGCAGCGGCTGGGACAGGAGCTTTCTTAACTATGGCTACACCTTC. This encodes CASSGWDRSFLNYGYTF.

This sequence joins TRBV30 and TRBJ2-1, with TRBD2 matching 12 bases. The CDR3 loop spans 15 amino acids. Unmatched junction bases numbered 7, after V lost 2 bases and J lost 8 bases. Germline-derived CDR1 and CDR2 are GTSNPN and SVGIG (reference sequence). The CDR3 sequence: CAWSRLAGEIDEQFF. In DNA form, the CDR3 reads TGTGCCTGGAGTCGACTAGCGGGAGAGATAGATGAGCAGTTCTTC.

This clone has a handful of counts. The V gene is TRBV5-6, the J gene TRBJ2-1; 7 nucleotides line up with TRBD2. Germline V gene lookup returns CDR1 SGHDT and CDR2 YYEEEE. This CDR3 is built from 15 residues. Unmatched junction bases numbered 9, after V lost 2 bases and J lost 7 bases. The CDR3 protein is CASSFTWTSSNEQFF. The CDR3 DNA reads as TGTGCCAGCAGCTTTACATGGACTAGTTCAAATGAGCAGTTCTTC.

The DNA of the CDR3 is TGTGCCTCTCAGGGGGGTCCCCTTGTAGCTGGAAACACCATATATTTT. Its translation is CASQGGPLVAGNTIYF. The V gene is TRBV30, the J gene TRBJ1-3; TRBD1 agrees at 7 bases. The CDR3 runs 16 residues. Germline lookup yields CDR1 GTSNPN and CDR2 SVGIG (reference sequence). V gave up 7 bases and J gave up 2 bases; unmatched junction bases: 14.

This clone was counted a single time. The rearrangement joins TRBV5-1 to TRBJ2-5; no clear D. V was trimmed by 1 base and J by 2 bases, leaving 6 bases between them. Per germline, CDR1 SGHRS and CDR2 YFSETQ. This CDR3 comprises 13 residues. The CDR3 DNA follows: TGCGCCAGCAGCTTGTCCTTGCAAGAGACCCAGTACTTC. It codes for CASSLSLQETQYF.

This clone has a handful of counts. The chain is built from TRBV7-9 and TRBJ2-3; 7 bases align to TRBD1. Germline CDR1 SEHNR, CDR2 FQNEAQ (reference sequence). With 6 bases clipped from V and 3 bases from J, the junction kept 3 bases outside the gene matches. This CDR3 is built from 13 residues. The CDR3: CASSPQGTDTQYF. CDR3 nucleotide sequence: TGTGCCAGCAGTCCACAGGGGACAGATACGCAGTATTTT.

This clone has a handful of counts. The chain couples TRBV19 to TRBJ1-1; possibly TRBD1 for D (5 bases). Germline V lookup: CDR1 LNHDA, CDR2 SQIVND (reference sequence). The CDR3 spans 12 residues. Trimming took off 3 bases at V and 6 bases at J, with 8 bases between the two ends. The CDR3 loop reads CASSIEGAEAFF. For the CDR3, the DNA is TGTGCCAGTAGTATCGAAGGGGCTGAAGCTTTCTTT. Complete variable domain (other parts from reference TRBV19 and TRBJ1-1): DGGITQSPKYLFRKEGQNVTLSCEQNLNHDAMYWYRQDPGQGLRLIYYSQIVNDFQKGDIAEGYSVSREKKESFPLTVTSAQKNPTAFYLCASSIEGAEAFFGQGTRLTVV.

The CDR3: CASSLGDGEQYF. CDR3 DNA sequence: TGTGCCAGCAGCTTAGGCGATGGCGAGCAGTACTTC. This chain connects TRBV11-2 to TRBJ2-7; D gene unclear. Trimming took off 1 base at V and 6 bases at J, with 7 bases between the two ends. There are 12 residues in the CDR3. Germline V gives CDR1 SGHAT, CDR2 FQNNGV.

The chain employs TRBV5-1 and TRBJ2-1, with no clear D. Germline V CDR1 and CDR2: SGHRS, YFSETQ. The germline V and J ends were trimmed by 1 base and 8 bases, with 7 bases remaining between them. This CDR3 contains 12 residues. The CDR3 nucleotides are TGCGCCAGCAGCTTGACAGTCCATGAGCAGTTCTTC. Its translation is CASSLTVHEQFF.

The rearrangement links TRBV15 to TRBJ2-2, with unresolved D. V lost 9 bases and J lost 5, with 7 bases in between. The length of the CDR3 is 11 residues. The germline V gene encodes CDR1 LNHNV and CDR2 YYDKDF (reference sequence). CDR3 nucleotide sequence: TGTGCCACAAGCCAAACCGGGGAGCTGTTTTTT. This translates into CATSQTGELFF.

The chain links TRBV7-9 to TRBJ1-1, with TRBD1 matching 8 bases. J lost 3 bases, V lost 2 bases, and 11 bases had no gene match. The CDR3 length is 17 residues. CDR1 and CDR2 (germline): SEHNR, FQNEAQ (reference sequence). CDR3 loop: CASSLFPTGVIHTEAFF. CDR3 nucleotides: TGTGCCAGCAGCTTATTCCCGACAGGGGTCATTCACACTGAAGCTTTCTTT.

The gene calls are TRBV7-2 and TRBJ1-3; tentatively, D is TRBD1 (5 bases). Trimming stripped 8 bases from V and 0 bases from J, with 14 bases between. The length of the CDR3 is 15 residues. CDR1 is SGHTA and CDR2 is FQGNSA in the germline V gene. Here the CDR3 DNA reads TGTGCCAGCTCATATGGGACTTTCTCTGGAAACACCATATATTTT. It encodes CASSYGTFSGNTIYF.

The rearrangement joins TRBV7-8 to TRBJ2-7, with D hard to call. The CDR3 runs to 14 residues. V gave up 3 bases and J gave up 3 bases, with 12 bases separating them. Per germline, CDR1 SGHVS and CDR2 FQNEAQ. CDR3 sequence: CASSFFDSNYEQYF. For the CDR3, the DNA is TGTGCCAGCAGCTTCTTTGACTCGAACTACGAGCAGTACTTC.

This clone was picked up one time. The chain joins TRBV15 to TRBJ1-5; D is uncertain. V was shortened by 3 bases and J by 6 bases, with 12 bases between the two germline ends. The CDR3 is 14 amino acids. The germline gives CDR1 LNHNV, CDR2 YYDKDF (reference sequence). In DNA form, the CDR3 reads TGTGCCACCAGCAGGGGAGACGGTTTTCAGCCCCAGCATTTT. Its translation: CATSRGDGFQPQHF.

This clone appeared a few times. Here the CDR3 reads CASRLREGGEQYF. The CDR3 DNA follows: TGTGCCAGCAGGCTACGGGAGGGAGGCGAGCAGTACTTC. The rearrangement links TRBV6-5 to TRBJ2-7; 8 bases are a match to TRBD2. The J segment lost 6 bases and the V segment lost 6 bases, leaving 7 bases of the junction unmatched. The CDR3 totals 13 residues. Germline V gene data show CDR1 as MNHEY and CDR2 as SVGAGI.

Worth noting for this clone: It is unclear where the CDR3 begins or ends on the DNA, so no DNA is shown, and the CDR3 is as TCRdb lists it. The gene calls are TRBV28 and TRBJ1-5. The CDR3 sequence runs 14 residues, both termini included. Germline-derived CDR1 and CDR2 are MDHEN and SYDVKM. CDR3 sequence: CASSTSGVVEPQHF.

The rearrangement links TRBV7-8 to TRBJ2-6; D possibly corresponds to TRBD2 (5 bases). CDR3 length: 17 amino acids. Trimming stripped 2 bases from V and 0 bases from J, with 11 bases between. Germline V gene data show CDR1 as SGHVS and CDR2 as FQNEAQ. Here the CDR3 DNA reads TGTGCCAGCAGCTTAATAGCGACCTACTCTGGGGCCAACGTCCTGACTTTC. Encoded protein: CASSLIATYSGANVLTF.